A single sample gave rise to the 20 T cell receptor beta chains below, sequenced in a study of T cell changes during pregnancy in multiple sclerosis. Clones were read by immunoSEQ multiplex PCR, and TCRdb kept only the in-frame ones, dropping some. The sample consists of tens of thousands of clones, 90% of them appearing once. This specimen was peripheral blood, taken in the first trimester of pregnancy. These receptors came from a female donor in good health, enrolled as a control in a pregnancy study.

The chain joins TRBV11-3 to TRBJ1-1, with D unclear. The length of the CDR3 is 17 residues. V lost 0 bases, J lost 4 bases, and 18 bases lay in between. Germline loops: CDR1 SGHNT, CDR2 YENEEA. Here the CDR3 DNA reads TGTGCCAGCAGCTTAGATCCTTTAGGTGAGGAGGCCACTGAAGCTTTCTTT. Amino acid sequence: CASSLDPLGEEATEAFF.

V usage is TRBV5-1 and J usage is TRBJ2-6; 10 nucleotides match TRBD1. Trimming at V came to 2 bases and at J to 4 bases, leaving 18 bases not matched to a gene. The CDR3 covers 21 residues. Germline V CDR1 and CDR2: SGHRS, YFSETQ. CDR3 DNA sequence: TGCGCCAGCAGCTTTTCTACAAGACAGGGGGCGTCAGGAGGAGGGGCCAACGTCCTGACTTTC. Its translation: CASSFSTRQGASGGGANVLTF.

The V gene is TRBV2, the J gene TRBJ2-5, with TRBD2 matching over 13 bases. The CDR3 has 15 amino acids. Trimming took 6 bases from V and 5 from J; bases not matched to a gene: 6. Germline values: CDR1 SNHLY, CDR2 FYNNEI. Here the CDR3 reads CASRPGLAGSETQYF. The DNA of the CDR3 is TGTGCCAGCAGACCGGGACTAGCGGGATCTGAGACCCAGTACTTC.

The rearrangement links TRBV5-6 to TRBJ1-1, with D possibly TRBD1 on 6 matching bases. V was trimmed by 0 bases and J by 4 bases, leaving 10 bases between them. Germline V CDR1 and CDR2: SGHDT, YYEEEE. The CDR3 has 14 amino acids. CDR3 region: CASSLVGRGTEAFF. The CDR3, as DNA: TGTGCCAGCAGCTTGGTTGGCAGGGGCACTGAAGCTTTCTTT. Full variable domain (rest looked up from reference TRBV5-6 and TRBJ1-1): DAGVTQSPTHLIKTRGQQVTLRCSPKSGHDTVSWYQQALGQGPQFIFQYYEEEERQRGNFPDRFSGHQFPNYSSELNVNALLLGDSALYLCASSLVGRGTEAFFGQGTRLTVV.

The chain carries TRBV7-2 and TRBJ2-5, with TRBD2 matching 10 bases. The junction had 7 bases not matched to a gene; V was cut back by 5 bases and J by 7 bases. Per germline, CDR1 SGHTA and CDR2 FQGNSA. The length of the CDR3 is 14 residues. The CDR3 reads CASSRPGTSVTQYF. CDR3 coding DNA: TGTGCCAGCAGCCGACCCGGGACTAGCGTGACCCAGTACTTC.

J is TRBJ2-3 and V is TRBV29-1; 7 positions match TRBD2. CDR1 is SQVTM, CDR2 ANQGSEA, per germline. Trimming took 4 bases from V and 9 from J; bases not matched to a gene: 16. The CDR3 consists of 15 residues. This CDR3 reads CSVGDLGGRQRTQYF. CDR3 DNA sequence: TGCAGCGTTGGGGACCTGGGCGGGAGACAGAGGACGCAGTATTTT.

J is TRBJ1-4 and V is TRBV19; TRBD1 aligns across 7 bases. CDR3 length: 14 amino acids. V gave up 3 bases and J gave up 8 bases; unmatched junction bases: 6. CDR1 is LNHDA, CDR2 SQIVND, per germline (reference sequence). In DNA, the CDR3 is TGTGCCAGTAGTATCCGGGACAGTGCCGAAAAACTGTTTTTT. The encoded protein is CASSIRDSAEKLFF. Drawing the rest from reference TRBV19 and TRBJ1-4, the complete variable domain is DGGITQSPKYLFRKEGQNVTLSCEQNLNHDAMYWYRQDPGQGLRLIYYSQIVNDFQKGDIAEGYSVSREKKESFPLTVTSAQKNPTAFYLCASSIRDSAEKLFFGSGTQLSVL.

This sequence joins TRBV2 and TRBJ2-3; 10 nucleotides line up with TRBD1. From germline, CDR1 is SNHLY and CDR2 FYNNEI. The CDR3 covers 15 residues. J lost 6 bases, V lost 6 bases, and 9 bases had no gene match. The CDR3 DNA is TGTGCCAGCAGCCGTGCGACAGGGGGCGCGGATACGCAGTATTTT. Translating it yields CASSRATGGADTQYF.

The chain is built from TRBV29-1 and TRBJ1-2; D is ambiguous. The CDR3 loop spans 13 amino acids. V shed 2 bases and J shed 3 bases, with 10 bases lying between them. Germline lookup yields CDR1 SQVTM and CDR2 ANQGSEA. CDR3 nucleotides: TGCAGCGTTGAACGGCTCCGGGACTATGGCTACACCTTC. Translating it yields CSVERLRDYGYTF.

The rearrangement joins TRBV4-3 to TRBJ1-1; the D gene is possibly TRBD1 (5 bases). V dropped 1 base and J dropped 3 bases, with 12 bases sitting between them. CDR3 length equals 15 residues. Per the germline V gene, CDR1 is LGHNA and CDR2 is YSLEER. CDR3 loop: CASSQVADSYTEAFF. CDR3 in DNA: TGCGCCAGCAGCCAAGTTGCAGACAGCTACACTGAAGCTTTCTTT.

The genes are TRBV5-5 and TRBJ2-1; D may be TRBD2 (6 bases). CDR3 length: 15 residues. Trimming pared 3 bases from V and 0 bases from J, leaving 10 bases between. Germline CDR1 reads SGHKS; CDR2 reads YYEKEE (reference sequence). CDR3 DNA sequence: TGTGCCAGCAGCTGGAGGGAGAGCTCCTACAATGAGCAGTTCTTC. It is translated as CASSWRESSYNEQFF.

The chain has TRBV10-3 and TRBJ2-7; a possible D gene is TRBD2 (6 bases). CDR1 and CDR2 from the germline V gene are ENHRY and SYGVKD. CDR3 length: 13 amino acids. Trimming left V 7 bases short and J 1 base short, with 11 bases between. CDR3 nucleotides: TGTGCCATCATGGAGGGTTTGTCCTACGAGCAGTACTTC. It specifies CAIMEGLSYEQYF.

This clone was counted a single time. This sequence joins TRBV7-2 and TRBJ2-1; D is unclear. This CDR3 is built from 12 residues. Germline lookup yields CDR1 SGHTA and CDR2 FQGNSA. With 5 bases removed from V and 7 bases from J, the gap between germline ends came to 9 bases. CDR3 protein: CASSGYWNEQFF. The CDR3 DNA sequence: TGTGCCAGCAGCGGTTACTGGAATGAGCAGTTCTTC.

V is TRBV7-8 and J is TRBJ2-2; 7 positions agree with TRBD2. The CDR3 is made up of 16 amino acids. Losses at the gene ends were 1 base for V and 2 bases for J; bases not matched to a gene: 4. CDR1 and CDR2 from the germline V gene are SGHVS and FQNEAQ. The CDR3 DNA is TGTGCCAGCAGCTTAGAGGGCGGGGGTAACACCGGGGAGCTGTTTTTT. It yields the protein CASSLEGGGNTGELFF.

The chain joins TRBV15 to TRBJ2-5; 8 nucleotides align to TRBD1. The trim removed 3 bases at V and 5 bases at J, leaving 8 bases unmatched. This CDR3 has 15 amino acids. The V gene's germline CDR1 is LNHNV and CDR2 YYDKDF (reference sequence). CDR3 DNA: TGTGCCACCAGCAGGACAGGGGCCCAAAGCGAGACCCAGTACTTC. This codes for CATSRTGAQSETQYF. The whole variable domain, filled in from reference TRBV15 and TRBJ2-5, reads DAMVIQNPRYQVTQFGKPVTLSCSQTLNHNVMYWYQQKSSQAPKLLFHYYDKDFNNEADTPDNFQSRRPNTSFCFLDIRSPGLGDTAMYLCATSRTGAQSETQYFGPGTRLLVL.

This chain joins TRBV18 and TRBJ2-5, with a tentative D call TRBD1 (6 bases). V gave up 2 bases and J gave up 0 bases, with 13 bases separating them. The CDR3 spans 16 residues. Germline V gives CDR1 KGHSH, CDR2 LQKENI. CDR3 nucleotides: TGTGCCAGCTCACCAATCCAGGGGAATTACCAAGAGACCCAGTACTTC. Amino acid sequence: CASSPIQGNYQETQYF. Full variable domain (remainder filled in from reference TRBV18 and TRBJ2-5): NAGVMQNPRHLVRRRGQEARLRCSPMKGHSHVYWYRQLPEEGLKFMVYLQKENIIDESGMPKERFSAEFPKEGPSILRIQQVVRGDSAAYFCASSPIQGNYQETQYFGPGTRLLVL.

V usage is TRBV19 and J usage is TRBJ2-6, with TRBD1 matching 7 bases. The CDR3 contains 16 residues. The V gene's germline CDR1 is LNHDA and CDR2 SQIVND (reference sequence). V was pared by 3 bases and J by 0 bases, with 2 bases of the junction left unmatched. DNA for the CDR3: TGTGCCAGTAGTATGGGACAGTTCTCTGGGGCCAACGTCCTGACTTTC. This codes for CASSMGQFSGANVLTF.

The gene calls are TRBV2 and TRBJ1-4, with no clear D. The germline V gene has CDR1 SNHLY and CDR2 FYNNEI. The CDR3 extends over 19 amino acids. V lost 0 bases to trimming and J lost 0 bases, with 17 bases between them. The CDR3: CASSEAPGQVLATNEKLFF. CDR3 coding DNA: TGTGCCAGCAGTGAAGCGCCTGGCCAAGTTCTTGCAACTAATGAAAAACTGTTTTTT. Full variable domain (remainder filled in from reference TRBV2 and TRBJ1-4): EPEVTQTPSHQVTQMGQEVILRCVPISNHLYFYWYRQILGQKVEFLVSFYNNEISEKSEIFDDQFSVERPDGSNFTLKIRSTKLEDSAMYFCASSEAPGQVLATNEKLFFGSGTQLSVL.

The V gene is TRBV6-4, the J gene TRBJ2-3; a weak D match, TRBD2 (5 bases). Germline assignment: CDR1 MRHNA and CDR2 SNTAGT. V dropped 4 bases and J dropped 0 bases, with 20 bases sitting between them. CDR3 length: 18 amino acids. CDR3 DNA: TGTGCCAGCAGTGTCCCCAGCCGAGGGCCCCTCAGCACAGATACGCAGTATTTT. Translating gives CASSVPSRGPLSTDTQYF.

Only one count was recorded for this clone. The chain is built from TRBV5-1 and TRBJ2-2; tentative D call: TRBD2 (6 bases). Germline CDR1 reads SGHRS; CDR2 reads YFSETQ. The CDR3 is 15 residues long. Deletions cut 0 bases from V and 6 bases from J, with 12 bases between. For the CDR3, the DNA is TGCGCCAGCAGCTTGGCCATGCGGGGTCCCGGGGAGCTGTTTTTT. It translates to CASSLAMRGPGELFF.